This T cell receptor (beta chain) originates from a study of OX40 agonist ivuxolimab in advanced cancers. The study, taken as a whole, reports: Low normalized clonal expansion also occurred in some nonresponding patients. Clonal expansion was among the lowest in partial responders at 0.1-3.0 mg/kg, especially CD8+. Undetermined was the antigen specificity of the expanded peripheral T cells.

There are 15 residues in the CDR3. With 4 bases clipped from V and 2 bases from J, the junction kept 7 bases outside the gene matches. Germline V gives CDR1 SGHRS, CDR2 YFSETQ. About this clone: Its antigen remains unidentified.

Measured with immunoSEQ multiplex PCR; TCRdb has only the in-frame clones, and not every one. Of about 50,000 clones in the sample, roughly nine tenths are singletons; the top ten hold over 5%. The chain couples TRBV5-1 to TRBJ1-2, with 8 positions matching TRBD1. The source was CD4+ or CD8+ T cells sorted from blood, collected in a trial of the OX40 agonist ivuxolimab. The sequence was obtained from an adult with an advanced solid tumor such as melanoma, head and neck, liver or kidney cancer. CDR3 DNA sequence: TGCGCCAGCAGCAAAACGACAGGGGCGAACTATGGCTACACCTTC. Its translation is CASSKTTGANYGYTF.